Sequencing of this T cell receptor beta chain was carried out in a study of blood T cell repertoires in COVID-19. Study as a whole: Whether acute or convalescent, the COVID-19 samples came from the United States, Italy and Spain. PBMCs, B-cell-depleted T cells, or T cells were the source of the cDNA or gDNA that made up the material.

Per the original data handling: Nucleated cell number was recorded as an estimate derived from reference gene primer amplification. This table comes from immunoSEQ multiplex PCR, and its TCRdb copy is limited to in-frame clones, with some not included. V, J and clone size were drawn from that table, and D and trimming were deduced from the DNA. The table records roughly 62,000 clones, roughly 92% of them present only once. CDR3 length: 15 amino acids. The germline V gene encodes CDR1 LNHDA and CDR2 SQIVND (reference sequence). V was cut by 8 bases and J by 6 bases, with 23 bases left in between. Sequencing input: peripheral blood. This TCR came from a human donor in a cohort sampled during active COVID-19. V and J are TRBV19 and TRBJ2-7; maybe TRBD1 (6 bases). The CDR3 DNA reads as TGTGCCAGTGGGACACAAGCAGGAACGGCAGGCGAGCAGTACTTC. This gives the protein CASGTQAGTAGEQYF.